The following is a TCR beta chain sequence with its context. The antigen remains undetermined. Sequencing was performed with immunoSEQ multiplex PCR; in TCRdb, only in-frame clones are kept and a portion is missing. Counted here are 30,000 to 45,000 clones, more than 85% occurring once; the ten biggest clones make up approximately 20%. The sample originates from a study of graft-versus-host responses after intestinal transplantation. Across the whole study: Recipients got multivisceral, liver-intestinal, or isolated intestinal transplants. After anti-thymocyte globulin induction, recipients took tacrolimus and steroids for three to four years.

The specimen was unstimulated CD8+ T cells sorted from spleen or lymph node cells, collected before transplant. This clonotype originated in a human donor who was the organ donor for an intestinal transplant.

CDR3 amino acids: CASSLSRSTDTQYF. The CDR3 coding sequence is TGTGCCAGCAGCTTGTCTCGGTCCACAGATACGCAGTATTTT. The chain recombines TRBV5-5 with TRBJ2-3; D is undetermined. Trimming pared 1 base from V and 2 bases from J, leaving 8 bases between. This CDR3 is 14 amino acids long. CDR1 and CDR2 (germline): SGHKS, YYEKEE (reference sequence).